This TCR beta chain derives from a study of blood T cell repertoires in COVID-19. This CDR3 comprises 15 residues. The V gene's germline CDR1 is MRHNA and CDR2 SNTAGT. Unmatched junction bases numbered 2, after V lost 4 bases and J lost 1 base. The method was immunoSEQ multiplex PCR; TCRdb's version includes in-frame clones alone and lacks a portion of them. The table records a few hundred thousand clones, over 65% of them present only once. This receptor was taken from a man in his 60s who had recovered from COVID-19. This chain uses TRBV6-4 with TRBJ2-2; TRBD2 agrees at 8 bases. Sequencing input: peripheral blood. CDR3 nucleotides: TGTGCCAGCAGTGTTACTAGCGGGAACACCGGGGAGCTGTTTTTT. Amino acid sequence: CASSVTSGNTGELFF.